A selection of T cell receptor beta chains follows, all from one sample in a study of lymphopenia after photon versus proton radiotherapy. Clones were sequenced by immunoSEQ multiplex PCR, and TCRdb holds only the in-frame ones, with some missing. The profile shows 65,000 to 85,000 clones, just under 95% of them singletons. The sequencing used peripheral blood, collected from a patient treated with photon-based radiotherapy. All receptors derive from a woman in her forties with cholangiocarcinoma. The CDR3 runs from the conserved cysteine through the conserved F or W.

CASSFPGGHAFF	TRBJ1-1	TRBV27
CASSDGNIGRTQYF	TRBJ2-5	TRBV25-1
CASRGTGSTETQYF	TRBJ2-5	TRBV6-5
CASSFPGTSVDNEQFF	TRBJ2-1	TRBV5-4
CASSHYSPLHF	TRBJ1-6	TRBV21-1
CASSPGTKETQYF	TRBJ2-5	TRBV7-2
CSVRFSYGYTF	TRBJ1-2	TRBV29-1
CATSRDRRAGGNEQFF	TRBJ2-1	TRBV15
CASRTSVNTGELFF	TRBJ2-2	TRBV19
CASSLALSSYNSPLHF	TRBJ1-6	TRBV25-1
CASSLGTSTVEQFF	TRBJ2-1	TRBV27
CASSSTGEANYGYTF	TRBJ1-2	TRBV27
CASSLYRDSPLHF	TRBJ1-6	TRBV13
CASSHVDRGEGANVLTF	TRBJ2-6	TRBV4-2
CASSTGTGWTEAFF	TRBJ1-1	TRBV6-5
CASSVKRGGTDTQYF	TRBJ2-3	TRBV25-1
CASSLEFPDTQYF	TRBJ2-3	TRBV7-2
CASSVSTWLAGTNEQFF	TRBJ2-1	TRBV9
CASTPGGGLGEQYF	TRBJ2-7	TRBV28
CASSPFFGGRMNTEAFF	TRBJ1-1	TRBV28
CASSLFPGGELFF	TRBJ2-2	TRBV27
CASSFSGQPQHF	TRBJ1-5	TRBV7-6
CASSASGINNEQFF	TRBJ2-1	TRBV6-4
CASMGGQTQYF	TRBJ2-5	TRBV19
CASSPDRARQPQHF	TRBJ1-5	TRBV7-2
CASSEAWRAVGGELFF	TRBJ2-2	TRBV28
CASLPRIGTGYTF	TRBJ1-2	TRBV28
CASSLGGARNEQFF	TRBJ2-1	TRBV5-6
CASRTDIGNSPLHF	TRBJ1-6	TRBV2
CASSPLLAGSSYNEQFF	TRBJ2-1	TRBV18
CATSLDTSGINEQYF	TRBJ2-7	TRBV28
CASSSGAGTSGSLVNF	TRBJ2-7	TRBV5-1
CASIPLGGAGGYTF	TRBJ1-2	TRBV28
CASSDLAGGPNTQYF	TRBJ2-3	TRBV10-1
CASSYKSANYGYTF	TRBJ1-2	TRBV6-5
CAWSPTSGSYNEQFF	TRBJ2-1	TRBV30
CASRGLAVTYNEQFF	TRBJ2-1	TRBV28
CASSERALGIPTTDTQYF	TRBJ2-3	TRBV2
CATQGRSGGTDTQYF	TRBJ2-3	TRBV10-2
CASSPPRGGGGTEAFF	TRBJ1-1	TRBV18
CASSEGYEQYF	TRBJ2-7	TRBV2
CASSLDNTLGTYEQYF	TRBJ2-7	TRBV7-6
CASSEARGLFF	TRBJ1-5	TRBV6-1
CASSQSGIQGNTGELFF	TRBJ2-2	TRBV4-2
CASSQGWWRENNNEQFF	TRBJ2-1	TRBV4-3
CASSPKQGPEAFF	TRBJ1-1	TRBV11-2
CASRPAGAHGNTIYF	TRBJ1-3	TRBV27
CASSLEVNYGYTF	TRBJ1-2	TRBV5-1
CASRGEKLFF	TRBJ1-4	TRBV28
CASTPRGAGNTEAFF	TRBJ1-1	TRBV2